What follows are 25 T cell receptor beta chains derived from one specimen sequenced in a study of shared clonotypes between healthy human individuals. Generated by immunoSEQ multiplex PCR, the TCRdb table keeps only in-frame clones and is missing some. The sample carries over 700,000 clones, around 77% recorded once. Specimen: memory CD4+ T cells sorted from blood. Documented subset: CD45RA-negative fraction. The receptors stem from a woman in her 30s in good health.

This chain uses TRBV6-6 with TRBJ1-1; D is perhaps TRBD1 (6 bases). Germline assignment: CDR1 MNHNY and CDR2 SVGAGI (reference sequence). CDR3 length: 14 residues. The ends were cut back, 7 bases at V and 11 bases at J, with 23 bases in the middle. The DNA of the CDR3 is TGTGCCAGCAAAGACACACAGGGAACTTACCGGGCTTTCTTT. As protein: CASKDTQGTYRAFF.

Only a few counts were recorded for this clone. The chain recombines TRBV6-1 with TRBJ2-3; a possible D gene is TRBD2 (5 bases). Germline loops: CDR1 MNHNS, CDR2 SASEGT. The V and J ends lost 2 bases and 1 base respectively, with 10 bases between them. This CDR3 is 15 amino acids long. CDR3 coding DNA: TGTGCCAGCAGTGAACAAGCCGGGGGCACAGATACGCAGTATTTT. Translated: CASSEQAGGTDTQYF.

This chain connects TRBV11-2 to TRBJ2-7, with TRBD2 identical over 9 bases. Trimming cost V 1 base and J 4 bases; bases outside gene matches: 8. Germline V gene data show CDR1 as SGHAT and CDR2 as FQNNGV. This CDR3 has 16 amino acids. The CDR3: CASSLVVTSGLYEQYF. DNA of the CDR3: TGTGCCAGCAGCTTAGTGGTTACTAGCGGGTTATACGAGCAGTACTTC.

This sequence joins TRBV10-3 and TRBJ2-3, with 11 bases that match TRBD2. The CDR3 length is 18 residues. Trimming at V came to 3 bases and at J to 4 bases, leaving 12 bases not matched to a gene. Per germline, CDR1 ENHRY and CDR2 SYGVKD. In DNA form, the CDR3 reads TGTGCCATCAGTGATGGGGGAACTAGCGGGAGTTATGCAGATACGCAGTATTTT. Protein: CAISDGGTSGSYADTQYF.

This clone was recorded at least ten times. The chain couples TRBV27 to TRBJ2-7; possibly TRBD1 or TRBD2 for D (5 bases each). This CDR3 contains 16 residues. Germline CDR1 and CDR2: MNHEY and SMNVEV (reference sequence). Trimming pared 5 bases from V and 2 bases from J, leaving 19 bases between. CDR3: CASSGWDGSYPYEQYF. CDR3 coding DNA: TGTGCCAGCAGTGGGTGGGACGGCTCCTACCCCTACGAGCAGTACTTC.

The J gene is TRBJ1-5, the V gene TRBV18; D may be TRBD1 (5 bases). The CDR3 has 15 amino acids. Germline-derived CDR1 and CDR2 are KGHSH and LQKENI. V was clipped by 6 bases and J by 1 base, with 13 bases between them. This CDR3 is CASSPLGGSNQPQHF. The CDR3 region has the DNA TGTGCCAGCTCCCCGCTGGGGGGGAGCAATCAGCCCCAGCATTTT.

This clone was seen at least ten times. The chain has TRBV27 and TRBJ1-1; 7 positions agree with TRBD1. Trimming took 3 bases from V and 1 from J; bases not matched to a gene: 5. Germline V lookup: CDR1 MNHEY, CDR2 SMNVEV (reference sequence). The CDR3 consists of 15 residues. The CDR3 nucleotides are TGTGCCAGCAGTTTTCTTGGGACAGAGAACACTGAAGCTTTCTTT. Its translation is CASSFLGTENTEAFF.

V usage is TRBV28 and J usage is TRBJ2-5; tentatively, D is TRBD1 or TRBD2 (5 bases each). CDR1 is MDHEN and CDR2 is SYDVKM in the germline V gene. The CDR3 has 12 amino acids. Trimming pared 8 bases from V and 2 bases from J, leaving 9 bases between. This CDR3 is CASPGPQETQYF. The CDR3 DNA sequence: TGTGCCAGCCCGGGGCCACAAGAGACCCAGTACTTC.

This clone appeared a few times. J is TRBJ2-7 and V is TRBV5-4, with unresolved D. CDR1 and CDR2 from the germline V gene are SGHNT and YYREEE (reference sequence). Trimming took off 4 bases at V and 0 bases at J, with 17 bases between the two ends. The CDR3 runs 16 residues. The CDR3, as DNA: TGTGCCAGCAGCCCCACCAATTGGGTGAACTCCTACGAGCAGTACTTC. Its translation: CASSPTNWVNSYEQYF. Based on the CDR3 plus reference TRBV5-4 and TRBJ2-7, the full variable domain is ETGVTQSPTHLIKTRGQQVTLRCSSQSGHNTVSWYQQALGQGPQFIFQYYREEENGRGNFPPRFSGLQFPNYSSELNVNALELDDSALYLCASSPTNWVNSYEQYFGPGTRLTVT.

This rearrangement joins TRBV6-1 to TRBJ2-7, with 9 bases fitting TRBD1. The V gene's germline CDR1 is MNHNS and CDR2 SASEGT. With V trimmed by 5 bases and J by 3 bases, 8 bases remained unmatched. The CDR3 is 15 amino acids. The CDR3 reads CASSPGTGLNYEQYF. The CDR3 coding sequence is TGTGCCAGCAGTCCAGGGACAGGGCTGAACTACGAGCAGTACTTC.

The chain combines TRBV19 with TRBJ2-1; the D gene is possibly TRBD1 (7 bases). This CDR3 is 15 amino acids long. The germline CDR1 and CDR2 sequences are LNHDA and SQIVND (reference sequence). V was trimmed by 6 bases and J by 3 bases, leaving 15 bases between them. The CDR3 DNA reads as TGTGCCAGTAGCCTCGGAGGGGGCTTCTACAATGAGCAGTTCTTC. Its protein is CASSLGGGFYNEQFF.

Worth noting for this clone: This sample also contains other DNA sequences that code for the same CDR3. This chain joins TRBV6-5 and TRBJ1-4, with TRBD1 identical over 8 bases. CDR1 is MNHEY, CDR2 SVGAGI, per germline. Trimming removed 5 bases from V and 8 bases from J; junction bases left unmatched: 7. The CDR3 covers 14 residues. The CDR3 nucleotides are TGTGCCAGCAGTAGGCGACAGGGGAGCGAAAAACTGTTTTTT. Translated, it gives CASSRRQGSEKLFF.

V is TRBV5-1 and J is TRBJ1-1, with TRBD1 as a possible D gene (6 bases). Trimming pared 4 bases from V and 0 bases from J, leaving 13 bases between. Germline V gene sequence: CDR1 SGHRS, CDR2 YFSETQ. This CDR3 spans 15 amino acids. Written as DNA, the CDR3 is TGCGCCAGCAGCAGATCGACAGGCATGAACACTGAAGCTTTCTTT. Its translation: CASSRSTGMNTEAFF.

This chain uses TRBV7-2 with TRBJ2-6, with D tentatively TRBD2 (6 bases). CDR1 and CDR2 (germline): SGHTA, FQGNSA. The CDR3 loop spans 16 amino acids. The V end lost 5 bases, the J end lost 2 bases, and 13 bases lay between the germline ends. The CDR3 DNA follows: TGTGCCAGCAGCCCACAGCGGGCCCCTGGGGCCAACGTCCTGACTTTC. Its translation: CASSPQRAPGANVLTF.

V gene TRBV11-1 combines with J gene TRBJ1-2; D is possibly TRBD1 (6 bases). The CDR3 runs to 13 residues. Trimming removed 5 bases at V and 5 bases at J, with 12 bases between. Germline loops: CDR1 SGHAT, CDR2 FQDESV (reference sequence). The CDR3 DNA is TGTGCCAGCAGCCGCAGGGGTCGGTATGGCTACACCTTC. It translates to CASSRRGRYGYTF.

This clone has a handful of counts. The J gene is TRBJ2-7, the V gene TRBV7-8, with TRBD2 matching 9 bases. V lost 5 bases and J lost 5; bases outside the gene matches: 7. The CDR3 consists of 14 residues. Per germline, CDR1 SGHVS and CDR2 FQNEAQ. CDR3 amino acids: CASSQSGRRNEQYF. CDR3 DNA sequence: TGTGCCAGCAGCCAGAGCGGGAGGCGAAACGAGCAGTACTTC.

V gene TRBV19 combines with J gene TRBJ2-2, with 15 positions matching TRBD2. After removal of 7 bases from V and 6 bases from J, the junction contained 12 bases not matched to a gene. Germline V gene sequence: CDR1 LNHDA, CDR2 SQIVND (reference sequence). CDR3 size: 18 residues. Here the CDR3 DNA reads TGTGCCAGTATGGTAACGGGACTAGCGGGAGGAGGGGCCGGGGAGCTGTTTTTT. It is translated as CASMVTGLAGGGAGELFF.

This clone showed up just a few times. The V call is TRBV9, the J call TRBJ2-3; no definite D call. V lost 0 bases and J 7 bases, leaving 12 bases between the germline ends. Per germline, CDR1 SGDLS and CDR2 YYNGEE. This CDR3 spans 14 amino acids. Here the CDR3 reads CASSVAPEFNTQYF. CDR3 DNA: TGTGCCAGCAGCGTAGCTCCGGAGTTTAATACGCAGTATTTT.

The V call is TRBV15, the J call TRBJ2-1; the D gene is possibly TRBD2 (6 bases). In germline, CDR1 is LNHNV, CDR2 YYDKDF (reference sequence). The CDR3 spans 16 residues. Deletions cut 0 bases from V and 8 bases from J, with 17 bases between. CDR3 protein: CATSRDPDYLLDEQFF. Written as DNA, the CDR3 is TGTGCCACCAGCAGAGATCCGGACTACCTTCTGGATGAGCAGTTCTTC.

The chain is built from TRBV27 and TRBJ2-7, with TRBD1 matching over 11 bases. Germline lookup yields CDR1 MNHEY and CDR2 SMNVEV (reference sequence). Trimming removed 4 bases from V and 4 bases from J; junction bases left unmatched: 6. CDR3 length: 15 amino acids. CDR3 amino acids: CASSSKGTGGYEQYF. The CDR3, as DNA: TGTGCCAGCAGTTCTAAAGGGACAGGGGGTTACGAGCAGTACTTC.

The J gene is TRBJ2-5, the V gene TRBV6-1; 8 bases match TRBD2. This CDR3 has 14 residues. Per the germline V gene, CDR1 is MNHNS and CDR2 is SASEGT. V trimming: 5 bases; J trimming: 2 bases; junction bases outside the gene matches: 4. The CDR3, as DNA: TGTGCCAGCAGTACCGGGGGGGGGCAAGAGACCCAGTACTTC. Amino acid sequence: CASSTGGGQETQYF.

The chain has TRBV7-9 and TRBJ2-1; 9 nucleotides line up with TRBD2. J lost 0 bases, V lost 1 base, and 7 bases had no gene match. The V gene's germline CDR1 is SEHNR and CDR2 FQNEAQ (reference sequence). The CDR3 is 18 amino acids. The CDR3 protein is CASSLGGTSRISYNEQFF. CDR3 sequence (DNA): TGTGCCAGCAGCTTAGGCGGGACTAGCAGAATCTCCTACAATGAGCAGTTCTTC.

V gene TRBV2 combines with J gene TRBJ1-1; tentatively, D is TRBD1 (6 bases). This CDR3 spans 15 amino acids. CDR1 and CDR2 (germline): SNHLY, FYNNEI. Trimming shortened V by 2 bases and J by 0 bases, and 10 bases separated the two germline ends. The CDR3 DNA follows: TGTGCCAGCAGTGAAAGGACAGACATGAACACTGAAGCTTTCTTT. Encoded protein: CASSERTDMNTEAFF.

V gene TRBV7-9 combines with J gene TRBJ2-3; 8 bases are shared with TRBD2. The length of the CDR3 is 15 residues. Trimming at V came to 1 base and at J to 4 bases, leaving 4 bases not matched to a gene. Germline V lookup: CDR1 SEHNR, CDR2 FQNEAQ (reference sequence). This CDR3 is CASSLDSGGADTQYF. As DNA, the CDR3 is TGTGCCAGCAGCTTAGATTCCGGGGGGGCAGATACGCAGTATTTT.

The genes are TRBV7-8 and TRBJ2-1; D uncertain. This CDR3 comprises 11 residues. Looked up from germline, CDR1 is SGHVS and CDR2 is FQNEAQ. Trimming removed 2 bases at V and 9 bases at J, with 5 bases between. CDR3 loop: CASSLLGEQFF. CDR3 sequence (DNA): TGTGCCAGCAGCTTACTTGGTGAGCAGTTCTTC.